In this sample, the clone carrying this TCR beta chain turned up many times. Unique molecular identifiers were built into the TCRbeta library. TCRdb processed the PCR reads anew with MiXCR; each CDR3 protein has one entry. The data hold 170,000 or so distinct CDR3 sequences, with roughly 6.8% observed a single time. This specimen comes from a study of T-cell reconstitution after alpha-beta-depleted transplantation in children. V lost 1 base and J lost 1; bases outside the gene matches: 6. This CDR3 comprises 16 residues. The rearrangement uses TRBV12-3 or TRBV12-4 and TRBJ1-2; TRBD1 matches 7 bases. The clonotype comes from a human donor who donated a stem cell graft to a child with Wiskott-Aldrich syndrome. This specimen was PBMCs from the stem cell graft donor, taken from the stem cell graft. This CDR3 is CASSLGFTGVNYGYTF. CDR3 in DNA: TGTGCCAGCAGTTTAGGGTTTACAGGGGTTAACTATGGCTACACCTTC.